The rows below give T cell receptor beta chains drawn from one sample of a study of T-cell reconstitution after alpha-beta-depleted transplantation in children. TCRdb ran MiXCR on the PCR reads and lists one entry per CDR3 protein. This table holds approximately 300,000 distinct CDR3 sequences, 10% found once. The sample here was PBMCs, taken before TCRalphabeta/CD19-depleted stem cell transplant. The receptor set was obtained from a boy under two years old with acute myeloid leukemia, due to receive a stem cell transplant. Each CDR3 is given with its conserved first and last residue. A D gene is named only where the DNA matches it firmly. Clone size is shown for a subset of rows, as once, few, many or a class of expanded clone.

clone_size	v_call	d_call	cdr3_length	j_call	cdr3_nt	cdr3_aa
many	TRBV18	.	15	TRBJ1-1	TGTGCCAGCTCACCACCACGAGTGGTTGGCACTGAAGCTTTCTTT	CASSPPRVVGTEAFF
many	TRBV20-1	.	14	TRBJ2-3	TGCAGTGCTAGAGATGCACCCCGCACAGATACGCAGTATTTT	CSARDAPRTDTQYF
many	TRBV6-1	.	13	TRBJ1-5	TGTGCCAGCAGACAGGGTGGCAATCAGCCCCAGCATTTT	CASRQGGNQPQHF
many	TRBV7-8	TRBD1	15	TRBJ2-4	TGTGCCAGCAGCTTTATGACAGGGAGAGGTCACATTCAGTACTTC	CASSFMTGRGHIQYF
many	TRBV5-1	.	14	TRBJ2-2	TGCGCCAGCAGCTTGGACGGGTACACCGGGGAGCTGTTTTTT	CASSLDGYTGELFF
many	TRBV7-6	.	16	TRBJ2-1	TGTGCCAGCAGCTTAGTGTCGCGTAGCTCCTACAATGAGCAGTTCTTC	CASSLVSRSSYNEQFF
few	TRBV6-1	TRBD1	16	TRBJ2-1	TGTGCCAGCAGTCGGATCCCGGGACAGGGTTACAATGAGCAGTTCTTC	CASSRIPGQGYNEQFF
many	TRBV7-2	.	17	TRBJ1-6	TGTGCCAGCAGCTTACGAGCAGGGCTTACCATGAATTCACCCCTCCACTTT	CASSLRAGLTMNSPLHF
.	TRBV11-2	.	13	TRBJ2-7	TGTGCCAGCAGCCCTTCACAGGGTCGGGAGCAGTACTTC	CASSPSQGREQYF
few	TRBV6-5	.	14	TRBJ1-5	TGTGCCAGCAGTTACTCGATGGGGGCTCAGCCCCAGCATTTT	CASSYSMGAQPQHF
.	TRBV2	TRBD1	14	TRBJ2-5	TGTGCCAGCAGTGAGACAGGGGGCACGGAGACCCAGTACTTC	CASSETGGTETQYF
few	TRBV28	TRBD2	16	TRBJ2-3	TGTGCCAGCCGTGCCGGGACTAGCGGGGGGGCGGATACGCAGTATTTT	CASRAGTSGGADTQYF
many	TRBV7-9	.	15	TRBJ2-1	TGTGCCAGCAGCTTAGAGGGAGGCCTATACAATGAGCAGTTCTTC	CASSLEGGLYNEQFF
many	TRBV28	.	13	TRBJ2-7	TGTGCCAGCAGTTTACGACTAGGAAACGAGCAGTACTTC	CASSLRLGNEQYF
once	TRBV28	TRBD2	14	TRBJ2-7	TGTGCCAGCAGACTGCTAGCGGGAGACTCCGAGCAGTACTTC	CASRLLAGDSEQYF
.	TRBV12-3/TRBV12-4	TRBD2	13	TRBJ2-7	TGTGCCAGCAGTGGCGGGAGGGCCTACGAGCAGTACTTC	CASSGGRAYEQYF
few	TRBV20-1	.	15	TRBJ2-3	TGCAGTGCTAGTCACACTAGTGGTAGCACAGATACGCAGTATTTT	CSASHTSGSTDTQYF
many	TRBV25-1	.	14	TRBJ2-7	TGTGCCAGCAGTGTCCCATCGGACCCCTGCGAGCAGTACTTC	CASSVPSDPCEQYF
many	TRBV18	TRBD2	16	TRBJ2-1	TGTGCCAGCTCACCTAGGCGGACTAGCGCTTACAATGAGCAGTTCTTC	CASSPRRTSAYNEQFF
few	TRBV7-2	.	13	TRBJ2-5	TGTGCCAGCACACGTACCCTCCAAGAGACCCAGTACTTC	CASTRTLQETQYF
few	TRBV11-2	.	15	TRBJ2-2	TGTGCCAGCAGCTTAGGCAGGCAAACAACCGGGGAGCTGTTTTTT	CASSLGRQTTGELFF
many	TRBV7-3	TRBD1	16	TRBJ2-2	TGTGCCAGCAGCTCGGGACAGGGGGCGTATGCCGGGGAGCTGTTTTTT	CASSSGQGAYAGELFF
many	TRBV6-5	.	13	TRBJ2-5	TGTGCCAGCAGTTACGGGTACCAAGAGACCCAGTACTTC	CASSYGYQETQYF
many	TRBV28	.	15	TRBJ2-1	TGTGCCAGCAGTACCGGCCCTGAGGGCTACAATGAGCAGTTCTTC	CASSTGPEGYNEQFF
many	TRBV10-3	TRBD2	13	TRBJ2-7	TGTGCCATCAGTGGTAGAGCGGGGGAGTTTCAGTACTTC	CAISGRAGEFQYF
few	TRBV12-3/TRBV12-4	.	12	TRBJ2-7	TGTGCCAGCAGTTTGACAGGAAGCGAGCAGTACTTC	CASSLTGSEQYF
many	TRBV20-1	.	12	TRBJ2-1	TGCAGTGCTAGGGGAGGGGGCGTTAAGCGGTTCTTC	CSARGGGVKRFF
many	TRBV10-3	.	13	TRBJ2-7	TGTGCCATCAGTGAGGGGGCCTCCTACGAGCAGTACTTC	CAISEGASYEQYF
many	TRBV20-1	.	14	TRBJ1-2	TGCAGTGCTAGAACCGACATGAGGAGCCATGGCTACACCTTC	CSARTDMRSHGYTF
many	TRBV4-2	.	14	TRBJ1-1	TGTGCCAGCAGCTTCCCCCAGCGATACACTGAAGCTTTCTTT	CASSFPQRYTEAFF
few	TRBV4-2	.	14	TRBJ2-3	TGTGCCAGCAGCCAAGGGGACTTCACAGATACGCAGTATTTT	CASSQGDFTDTQYF
many	TRBV5-1	.	13	TRBJ2-5	TGCGCCAGCAGCTTCGGGATGACCGAGACCCAGTACTTC	CASSFGMTETQYF
.	TRBV10-3	.	11	TRBJ1-6	TGTGCCTCCCGGGACAATTCACCCCTCCACTTT	CASRDNSPLHF
many	TRBV10-3	TRBD1	15	TRBJ2-5	TGTGCCATCAGTGAGACGGACAGGGGTAAAGAGACCCAGTACTTC	CAISETDRGKETQYF
many	TRBV11-2	.	15	TRBJ2-5	TGTGCCAGCAGCGCGACCGGGACCGCCCAAGAGACCCAGTACTTC	CASSATGTAQETQYF
many	TRBV12-3/TRBV12-4	TRBD1	15	TRBJ1-4	TGTGCCAGCAGTTTCCAACAGGGGGCAAGTGAAAAACTGTTTTTT	CASSFQQGASEKLFF
.	TRBV28	.	17	TRBJ2-7	TGTGCCAGCAGTCTCCCGGGGGCAGGGGCCGGCTCCTACGAGCAGTACTTC	CASSLPGAGAGSYEQYF
many	TRBV28	.	11	TRBJ2-3	TGTGCCATAACAAGGGTGGATACGCAGTATTTT	CAITRVDTQYF
many	TRBV29-1	.	12	TRBJ1-1	TGCAGCGTTGGAGAGGGAACAGCTAGAGCTTTCTTT	CSVGEGTARAFF
few	TRBV30	.	14	TRBJ1-6	TGTGCCTGGAGCGCCGTGGGGTATAATTCACCCCTCCACTTT	CAWSAVGYNSPLHF
many	TRBV7-7	TRBD2	13	TRBJ2-5	TGTGCCAGCAGCTTGGGGGGGAGCAAGACCCAGTACTTC	CASSLGGSKTQYF
many	TRBV27	.	12	TRBJ2-7	TGTGCCAGCAGTTTCCTAGGATACGAGCAGTACTTC	CASSFLGYEQYF
many	TRBV6-2/TRBV6-3	TRBD2	16	TRBJ2-1	TGTGCCAGCAGTTACTCCCGGCTAGCGGGAGACAATGAGCAGTTCTTC	CASSYSRLAGDNEQFF
many	TRBV12-3/TRBV12-4	.	15	TRBJ2-2	TGTGCCAGCAGTTTTCTCGGGGGCAACACCGGGGAGCTGTTTTTT	CASSFLGGNTGELFF
few	TRBV14	TRBD1	18	TRBJ1-5	TGTGCCAGCAGCCAAGGGAGACAGGGCGTCTCTAGCAATCAGCCCCAGCATTTT	CASSQGRQGVSSNQPQHF
many	TRBV12-3/TRBV12-4	TRBD1	14	TRBJ1-2	TGTGCCAGCAGGACAGGGGTAACTAACTATGGCTACACCTTC	CASRTGVTNYGYTF
many	TRBV12-3/TRBV12-4	.	14	TRBJ1-5	TGTGCCAGCAGTGGGGATACAGGGAATCAGCCCCAGCATTTT	CASSGDTGNQPQHF
many	TRBV5-1	.	14	TRBJ2-2	TGCGCCAGCAGCCGTAACAAGAACACCGGGGAGCTGTTTTTT	CASSRNKNTGELFF
few	TRBV24-1	TRBD2	17	TRBJ2-5	TGTGCCACCAGTGATTTGCCCGAGCGGGGGCCGGCGGAGACCCAGTACTTC	CATSDLPERGPAETQYF
many	TRBV7-8	TRBD2	18	TRBJ2-3	TGTGCCAGCAGCTTAGGACGACTAGCCGCCCTCAGCACAGATACGCAGTATTTT	CASSLGRLAALSTDTQYF